The 25 T cell receptor beta chains below were found in one sample sequenced in a study of blood T cell repertoires in COVID-19. TCRdb's table, derived via immunoSEQ multiplex PCR, lists solely in-frame clones and lacks some. This table holds roughly 79,000 clones, less than 90% found once. The sample consisted of peripheral blood. The origin of the receptors is a man in his 60s with active or convalescent COVID-19.

The rearrangement uses TRBV6-5 and TRBJ1-2, with D unclear. Germline V CDR1 and CDR2: MNHEY, SVGAGI. The length of the CDR3 is 15 residues. V gave up 5 bases and J gave up 0 bases, with 13 bases separating them. The CDR3 DNA is TGTGCCAGCAGTCGGGTTTCCCAAGCTAACTATGGCTACACCTTC. Its translation is CASSRVSQANYGYTF.

The CDR3 reads CASSPTGGPLEQYF. The CDR3 coding sequence is TGTGCCAGCAGCCCCACGGGGGGGCCCCTCGAGCAGTACTTC. V is TRBV7-6 and J is TRBJ2-7; the match to TRBD2 covers 8 bases. V lost 5 bases to trimming and J lost 6 bases; unmatched junction nucleotides: 9. This CDR3 has 14 amino acids. Germline CDR1 and CDR2: SGHVS and FNYEAQ. Drawing the rest from reference TRBV7-6 and TRBJ2-7, the complete variable domain is GAGVSQSPRYKVTKRGQDVALRCDPISGHVSLYWYRQALGQGPEFLTYFNYEAQQDKSGLPNDRFSAERPEGSISTLTIQRTEQRDSAMYRCASSPTGGPLEQYFGPGTRLTVT.

This chain joins TRBV11-2 and TRBJ1-2; the D gene is possibly TRBD1 (5 bases). CDR3 length equals 15 residues. V was clipped by 5 bases and J by 0 bases, with 13 bases between them. Germline V gene data show CDR1 as SGHAT and CDR2 as FQNNGV. CDR3 sequence reads: CASSRSTDSNYGYTF. The CDR3 nucleotides are TGTGCCAGCAGCCGATCGACAGACTCTAACTATGGCTACACCTTC.

The V gene is TRBV6-2 or TRBV6-3, the J gene TRBJ2-1; 12 bases are shared with TRBD2. The CDR3 has 18 residues. Unmatched junction bases numbered 8, after V lost 0 bases and J lost 5 bases. The germline CDR1 and CDR2 sequences are MNHEY and SVGEGT. The CDR3 sequence: CASSYSPSSGGGNNEQFF. The CDR3 DNA sequence: TGTGCCAGCAGTTACTCCCCCTCTAGCGGGGGGGGGAACAATGAGCAGTTCTTC.

The chain has TRBV12-3 or TRBV12-4 and TRBJ1-1; 9 bases are a match to TRBD1. Losses at the gene ends were 6 bases for V and 7 bases for J; bases not matched to a gene: 6. There are 13 residues in the CDR3. The CDR3 loop reads CASSGTGRGEAFF. CDR3 nucleotide sequence: TGTGCCAGCAGCGGGACAGGGAGGGGTGAAGCTTTCTTT.

The V and J genes are TRBV5-1 and TRBJ1-1, with D possibly being TRBD1 (6 bases). Trimming shortened V by 4 bases and J by 0 bases, and 10 bases separated the two germline ends. Germline V gene lookup returns CDR1 SGHRS and CDR2 YFSETQ. This CDR3 has 14 residues. CDR3 protein: CASSRDTMNTEAFF. CDR3 nucleotide sequence: TGCGCCAGCAGCCGGGACACTATGAACACTGAAGCTTTCTTT.

This rearrangement joins TRBV4-3 to TRBJ1-1, with D hard to call. Trimming removed 3 bases at V and 2 bases at J, with 7 bases between. The CDR3 runs to 13 residues. In germline, CDR1 is LGHNA, CDR2 YSLEER. The CDR3, as DNA: TGCGCCAGCAGCCAGACGACTAACACTGAAGCTTTCTTT. Its protein is CASSQTTNTEAFF.

This clone was counted only a few times. The chain uses TRBV29-1 and TRBJ1-2; possibly TRBD1 for D (5 bases). Germline CDR1 reads SQVTM; CDR2 reads ANQGSEA. V dropped 4 bases and J dropped 6 bases, with 12 bases sitting between them. The CDR3 spans 12 residues. Here the CDR3 reads CSVGLRENGYTF. The CDR3 region has the DNA TGCAGCGTTGGTCTCAGGGAAAATGGCTACACCTTC.

The chain carries TRBV6-5 and TRBJ1-1; D call uncertain. The CDR3 runs 14 residues. The V and J ends lost 0 bases and 1 base respectively, with 6 bases between them. CDR1 MNHEY and CDR2 SVGAGI come from the germline V gene. The CDR3 nucleotides read TGTGCCAGCAGTTACTCAGCCCGGAACACTGAAGCTTTCTTT. It translates to CASSYSARNTEAFF.

The chain joins TRBV6-5 to TRBJ1-1; TRBD1 might be the D (6 bases). Deletions cut 0 bases from V and 5 bases from J, with 13 bases between. The CDR3 runs to 15 residues. Germline values: CDR1 MNHEY, CDR2 SVGAGI. The CDR3 loop reads CASSYSRGGRTEAFF. The CDR3 nucleotides are TGTGCCAGCAGTTACTCGAGAGGGGGAAGAACTGAAGCTTTCTTT.

This clone showed up just a few times. This chain links TRBV6-5 with TRBJ2-5, with 9 bases identical to TRBD1. Germline CDR1 and CDR2: MNHEY and SVGAGI. CDR3 length equals 14 residues. The V gene end was trimmed by 6 bases and the J gene end by 4 bases; junction bases not matched to a gene: 6. DNA of the CDR3: TGTGCCAGCAGGCCGGGACAGGGCCCAGAGACCCAGTACTTC. Its protein is CASRPGQGPETQYF.

The chain employs TRBV2 and TRBJ1-1; D perhaps matches TRBD1 (6 bases). Trimming cost V 6 bases and J 5 bases, with 13 bases left between them. Per germline, CDR1 SNHLY and CDR2 FYNNEI. The CDR3 length is 13 residues. CDR3 region: CASSVNRVTEAFF. CDR3 DNA: TGTGCCAGCAGCGTTAACAGGGTGACTGAAGCTTTCTTT.

Concerning this clone itself: Within the sample, other DNA sequences also encode this same CDR3. The chain couples TRBV18 to TRBJ2-3, with 8 positions matching TRBD1. The CDR3 sequence is 15 residues long. Germline CDR1 reads KGHSH; CDR2 reads LQKENI. After removal of 3 bases from V and 4 bases from J, the junction contained 6 bases not matched to a gene. In DNA, the CDR3 is TGTGCCAGCTCACCTGCGCAGGGGGCGGCAGATACGCAGTATTTT. As protein: CASSPAQGAADTQYF.

The chain uses TRBV11-1 and TRBJ2-3, with a weak D call TRBD1 (6 bases). V was shortened by 5 bases and J by 3 bases, with 18 bases between the two germline ends. This CDR3 contains 16 residues. Germline V gene sequence: CDR1 SGHAT, CDR2 FQDESV (reference sequence). The DNA of the CDR3 is TGTGCCAGCAGCCCCGCGCCGGGACAAGGTACAGATACGCAGTATTTT. Translation gives CASSPAPGQGTDTQYF.

The V and J genes are TRBV7-6 and TRBJ1-1, with 8 positions matching TRBD1. V gave up 1 base and J gave up 7 bases; unmatched junction bases: 11. Germline CDR1 and CDR2: SGHVS and FNYEAQ. The CDR3 covers 16 residues. The CDR3 region is CASSLERDRRKNEAFF. The CDR3 coding sequence is TGTGCCAGCAGCTTAGAAAGGGACAGGAGAAAAAATGAAGCTTTCTTT.

The CDR3 DNA reads TGTGCCAGCAGGCTCACCCCGACGAGGGGCTACACCTTC. Its translation: CASRLTPTRGYTF. The genes are TRBV12-3 or TRBV12-4 and TRBJ1-2; D gene uncertain. The CDR3 length is 13 residues. Trimming removed 6 bases at V and 8 bases at J, with 16 bases between.

This chain uses TRBV30 with TRBJ1-5; weak D call: TRBD1 (6 bases). This CDR3 is 17 amino acids long. CDR1 GTSNPN and CDR2 SVGIG come from the germline V gene (reference sequence). The ends were cut back, 1 base at V and 3 bases at J, with 19 bases in the middle. The CDR3 sequence: CAWSAGTLIGPNQPQHF. In DNA form, the CDR3 reads TGTGCCTGGAGTGCCGGGACATTAATAGGTCCCAATCAGCCCCAGCATTTT. The full variable domain, rest sourced from reference TRBV30 and TRBJ1-5, is SQTIHQWPATLVQPVGSPLSLECTVEGTSNPNLYWYRQAAGRGLQLLFYSVGIGQISSEVPQNLSASRPQDRQFILSSKKLLLSDSGFYLCAWSAGTLIGPNQPQHFGDGTRLSIL.

The V call is TRBV3-1 (or the pseudogene TRBV3-2), the J call TRBJ2-7, with 11 positions matching TRBD1. Germline values: CDR1 LGHDT, CDR2 YNNKEL (reference sequence). Trimming removed 5 bases from V and 2 bases from J; junction bases left unmatched: 5. CDR3 size: 15 residues. The CDR3 nucleotides read TGTGCCAGCAGCACCTCGGGACAGGGGGCCTACGAGCAGTACTTC. Protein: CASSTSGQGAYEQYF.

DNA for the CDR3: TGTGCCAGTAGTACACGCCGGGAAATTCAATCAGGCAATCAGCCCCAGCATTTT. It is translated as CASSTRREIQSGNQPQHF. The chain has TRBV19 and TRBJ1-5; no clear D gene. This CDR3 region has 18 residues. CDR1 and CDR2 from the germline V gene are LNHDA and SQIVND (reference sequence). Trimming removed 4 bases at V and 2 bases at J, with 21 bases between.

V is TRBV19 and J is TRBJ1-5; TRBD1 agrees at 11 bases. Germline values: CDR1 LNHDA, CDR2 SQIVND (reference sequence). With V trimmed by 5 bases and J by 6 bases, 6 bases remained unmatched. The CDR3 is made up of 15 amino acids. As DNA, the CDR3 is TGTGCCAGTAGTCGTGGACAGGGGGCTGGTCAGCCCCAGCATTTT. It specifies CASSRGQGAGQPQHF.

The chain couples TRBV7-6 to TRBJ2-5; 7 bases map to TRBD1. The V segment lost 5 bases and the J segment 1 base; nucleotides outside the gene matches: 4. Germline CDR1 and CDR2: SGHVS and FNYEAQ. The CDR3 loop spans 14 amino acids. The CDR3 is CASSQGQTQETQYF. The CDR3 DNA is TGTGCCAGCAGCCAGGGACAGACCCAAGAGACCCAGTACTTC.

The chain links TRBV7-9 to TRBJ2-7, with TRBD2 matching over 9 bases. V shed 1 base, J shed 4 bases, and the junction held 5 bases outside the gene matches. The CDR3 spans 15 residues. Germline V gene data show CDR1 as SEHNR and CDR2 as FQNEAQ (reference sequence). The CDR3 here is CASSLVGAGGYEQYF. In DNA, the CDR3 is TGTGCCAGCAGCTTAGTCGGAGCGGGGGGATACGAGCAGTACTTC.

The rearrangement uses TRBV6-5 and TRBJ2-3; 14 bases line up with TRBD2. V was pared by 10 bases and J by 4 bases, with 4 bases of the junction left unmatched. The CDR3 is 14 amino acids. Germline CDR1 and CDR2: MNHEY and SVGAGI. CDR3 nucleotide sequence: TGTGCCACCCTGACTAGCGGGGGGGCAGATACGCAGTATTTT. This codes for CATLTSGGADTQYF.

This clone occurred a few times. This sequence joins TRBV6-5 and TRBJ2-5; 8 positions match TRBD1. In germline, CDR1 is MNHEY, CDR2 SVGAGI. This CDR3 is built from 13 residues. The junction had 4 bases not matched to a gene; V was cut back by 6 bases and J by 4 bases. Here the CDR3 DNA reads TGTGCCAGCAGGGACAGGGCAGGAGAGACCCAGTACTTC. Residues: CASRDRAGETQYF.

The V call is TRBV6-2 or TRBV6-3, the J call TRBJ2-3; TRBD2 matches 9 bases. Germline CDR1 and CDR2: MNHEY and SVGEGT. J lost 1 base, V lost 6 bases, and 2 bases had no gene match. This CDR3 contains 14 residues. The CDR3 loop is CASSRTSGTDTQYF. CDR3 sequence (DNA): TGTGCCAGCAGCCGGACTAGCGGCACAGATACGCAGTATTTT.